Below, one T cell receptor beta chain is given with its context. The Seattle patients, enrolled during active infection, were followed longitudinally. The sample belongs to a study of blood T cell repertoires in COVID-19. Study-level information: The samples span acute and convalescent COVID-19 from the United States, Italy and Spain.

Assay: immunoSEQ multiplex PCR; the TCRdb copy retains only in-frame clones and omits some. There are about 430,000 clones in the sample; 85% to 90% occur only once, and 0.8% to 0.85% lies in the top ten. The germline gives CDR1 SGHNT, CDR2 YYREEE (reference sequence). The CDR3 contains 15 residues. Deletions cut 1 base from V and 7 bases from J, with 14 bases between. This clonotype originated in a man between 18 and 35 years old with COVID-19, enrolled during active disease. The source material was peripheral blood. The chain joins TRBV5-4 to TRBJ2-2; D might be TRBD1 (5 bases). CDR3 amino acids: CASSLLATQGGELFF. CDR3 bases: TGTGCCAGCAGCTTGTTGGCTACGCAGGGCGGGGAGCTGTTTTTT.